The clone carrying this TCR beta chain appeared a single time. Source study methods: Estimation of nucleated cell counts was performed using reference gene primer amplification. Produced via immunoSEQ multiplex PCR; TCRdb's table is partial and in-frame only. That table supplies the V and J calls and clone size; D and trimming were determined from the DNA. The sample lists about 140,000 clones, roughly 80% seen once, with about 4.3% in the top ten. The sample is drawn from a study of blood T cell repertoires in COVID-19. On the study more broadly: Both acute and convalescent COVID-19 samples were obtained from the United States, Italy and Spain. PBMCs, B-cell-depleted T cells, or T cells provided the cDNA or gDNA that made up the material.

This CDR3 contains 14 residues. The germline V and J ends were trimmed by 2 bases and 5 bases, with 13 bases remaining between them. Germline assignment: CDR1 KGHSH and CDR2 LQKENI. Sequencing used peripheral blood. The sequence was collected from a woman aged 80 or over with acute or convalescent COVID-19. V gene TRBV18 combines with J gene TRBJ2-7; D perhaps matches TRBD1 (6 bases). DNA for the CDR3: TGTGCCAGCTCACCAGGGCAGGGGTCCCACGAGCAGTACTTC. Its translation: CASSPGQGSHEQYF.